This T cell receptor beta chain is drawn from a study of blood T cells in healthy people across ages. Each donor supplied ten milliliters of peripheral blood. The study's findings and limits: What prevented conclusive comparison of naive and antigen-experienced cells was that PBMCs were unsorted.

Then a second PCR, running about 7 to 11 cycles, was carried out with a sample-barcoded 5' primer and a J-beta primer mix. TCRdb reprocessed the 5' RACE reads via MiXCR and lists one record per CDR3 protein. The table shows 780,000 or so distinct CDR3 sequences, with 20% to 25% occurring only once. There are a few counts of this clonotype. Its antigen remains unknown. Germline CDR1 is MDHEN and CDR2 is SYDVKM. After removal of 8 bases from V and 4 bases from J, the junction contained 6 bases not matched to a gene. This CDR3 contains 13 residues. Another study also made use of these data, one on T cells of mothers and their children. Per that study: Random nucleotides (2-4) and sample barcodes were added by the M1S primer used in the second PCR.

The specimen was blood. The chain combines TRBV28 with TRBJ2-5; 8 positions match TRBD1. The sequence came from a boy younger than 18 in good health. CDR3 sequence (DNA): TGTGCCAGCCTCAGGGGGCGCGGAGAGACCCAGTACTTC. Encoded protein: CASLRGRGETQYF. The full variable domain, in which reference TRBV28 and TRBJ2-5 provide the parts outside the CDR3, is DVKVTQSSRYLVKRTGEKVFLECVQDMDHENMFWYRQDPGLGLRLIYFSYDVKMKEKGDIPEGYSVSREKKERFSLILESASTNQTSMYLCASLRGRGETQYFGPGTRLLVL.